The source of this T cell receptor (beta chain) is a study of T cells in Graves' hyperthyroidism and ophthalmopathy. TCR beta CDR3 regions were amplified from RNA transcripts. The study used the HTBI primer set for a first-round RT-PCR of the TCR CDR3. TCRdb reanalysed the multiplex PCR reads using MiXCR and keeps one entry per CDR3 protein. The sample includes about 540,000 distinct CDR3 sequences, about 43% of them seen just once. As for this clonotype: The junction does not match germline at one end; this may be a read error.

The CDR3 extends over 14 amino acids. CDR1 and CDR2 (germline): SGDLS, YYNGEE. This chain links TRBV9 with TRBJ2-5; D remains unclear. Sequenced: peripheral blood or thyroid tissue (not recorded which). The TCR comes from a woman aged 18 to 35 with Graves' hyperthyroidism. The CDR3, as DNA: TGTGCCAGCAGCCAACGTTTTAGCCAAGAGGCCCAGTACTTC. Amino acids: CASSQRFSQEAQYF.